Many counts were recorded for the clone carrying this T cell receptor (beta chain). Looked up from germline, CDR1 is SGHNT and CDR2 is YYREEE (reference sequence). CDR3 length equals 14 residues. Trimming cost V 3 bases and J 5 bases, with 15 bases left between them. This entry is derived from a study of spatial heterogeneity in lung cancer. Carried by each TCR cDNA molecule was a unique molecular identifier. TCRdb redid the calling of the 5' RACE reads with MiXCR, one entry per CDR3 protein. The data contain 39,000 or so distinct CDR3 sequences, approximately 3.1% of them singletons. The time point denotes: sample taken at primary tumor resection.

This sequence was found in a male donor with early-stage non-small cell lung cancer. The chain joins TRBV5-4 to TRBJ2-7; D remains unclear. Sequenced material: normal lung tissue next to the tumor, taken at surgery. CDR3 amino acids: CASSSGLSIHEQYF. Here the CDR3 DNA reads TGTGCCAGCAGCTCCGGGCTCTCGATCCACGAGCAGTACTTC.